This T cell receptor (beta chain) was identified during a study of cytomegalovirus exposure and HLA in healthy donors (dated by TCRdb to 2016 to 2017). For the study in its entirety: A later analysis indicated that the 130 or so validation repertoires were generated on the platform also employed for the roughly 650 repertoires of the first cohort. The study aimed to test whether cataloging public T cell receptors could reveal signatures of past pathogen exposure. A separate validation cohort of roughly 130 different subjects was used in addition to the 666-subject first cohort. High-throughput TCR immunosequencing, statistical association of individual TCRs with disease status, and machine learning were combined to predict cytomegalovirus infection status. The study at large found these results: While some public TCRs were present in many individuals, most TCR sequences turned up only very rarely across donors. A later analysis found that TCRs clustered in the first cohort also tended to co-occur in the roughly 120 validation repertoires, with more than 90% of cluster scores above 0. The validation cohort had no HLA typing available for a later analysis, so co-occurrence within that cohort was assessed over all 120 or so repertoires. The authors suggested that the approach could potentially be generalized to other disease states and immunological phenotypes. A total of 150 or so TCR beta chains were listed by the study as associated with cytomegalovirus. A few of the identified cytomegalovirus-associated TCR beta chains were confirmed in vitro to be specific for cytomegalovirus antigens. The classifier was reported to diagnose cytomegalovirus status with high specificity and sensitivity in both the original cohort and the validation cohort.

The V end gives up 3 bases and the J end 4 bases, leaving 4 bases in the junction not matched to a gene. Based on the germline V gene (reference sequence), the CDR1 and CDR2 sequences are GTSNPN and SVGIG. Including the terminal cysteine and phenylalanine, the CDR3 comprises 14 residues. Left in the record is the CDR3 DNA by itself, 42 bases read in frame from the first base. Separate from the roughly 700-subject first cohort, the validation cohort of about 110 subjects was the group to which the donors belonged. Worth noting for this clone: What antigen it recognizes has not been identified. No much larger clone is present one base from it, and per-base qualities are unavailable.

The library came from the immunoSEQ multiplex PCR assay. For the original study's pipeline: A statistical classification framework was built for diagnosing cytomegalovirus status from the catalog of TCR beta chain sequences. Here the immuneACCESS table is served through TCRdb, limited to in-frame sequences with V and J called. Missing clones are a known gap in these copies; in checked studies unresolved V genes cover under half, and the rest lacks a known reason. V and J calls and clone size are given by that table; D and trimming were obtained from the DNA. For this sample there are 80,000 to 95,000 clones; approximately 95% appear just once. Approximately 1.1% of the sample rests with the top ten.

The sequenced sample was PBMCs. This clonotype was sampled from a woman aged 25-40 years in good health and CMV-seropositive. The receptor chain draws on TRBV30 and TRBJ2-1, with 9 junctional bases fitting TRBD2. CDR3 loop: CAWRGLAIYNEQFF. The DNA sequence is TGTGCCTGGAGAGGACTAGCGATATACAATGAGCAGTTCTTC.